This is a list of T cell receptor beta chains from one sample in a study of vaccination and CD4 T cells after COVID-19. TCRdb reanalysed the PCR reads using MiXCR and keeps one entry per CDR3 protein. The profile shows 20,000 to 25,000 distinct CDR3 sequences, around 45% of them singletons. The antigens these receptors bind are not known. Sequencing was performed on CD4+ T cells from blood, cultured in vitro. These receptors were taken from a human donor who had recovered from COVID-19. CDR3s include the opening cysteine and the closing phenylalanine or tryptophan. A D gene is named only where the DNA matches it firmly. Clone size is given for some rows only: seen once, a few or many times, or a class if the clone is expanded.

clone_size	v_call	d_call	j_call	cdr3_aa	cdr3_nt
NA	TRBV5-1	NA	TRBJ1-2	CASSLPGPVNTF	TGCGCCAGCAGCTTGCCCGGTCCTGTGAACACCTTC
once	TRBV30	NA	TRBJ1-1	CAWSVLRGMNTEAFF	TGTGCCTGGAGTGTACTTAGAGGAATGAACACTGAAGCTTTCTTT
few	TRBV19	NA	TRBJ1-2	CASSIDQGIGYTF	TGTGCCAGTAGTATAGATCAAGGGATTGGCTACACCTTC
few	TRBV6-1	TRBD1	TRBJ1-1	CASRQLRTGRTEAFF	TGTGCCAGCAGACAACTGAGGACAGGGAGGACTGAAGCTTTCTTT
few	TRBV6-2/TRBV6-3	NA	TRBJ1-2	CASSYPLQRANYGYTF	TGTGCCAGCAGTTACCCGCTACAGCGAGCTAACTATGGCTACACCTTC
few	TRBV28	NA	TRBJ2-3	CASSEGEVFLAGTDTQYF	TGTGCCAGCAGTGAGGGGGAGGTGTTTCTAGCAGGCACAGATACGCAGTATTTT
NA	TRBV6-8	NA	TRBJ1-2	CASSFWANPTFYGYTF	TGTGCCAGCAGTTTTTGGGCCAACCCGACATTCTATGGCTACACCTTC
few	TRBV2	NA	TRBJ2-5	CASSLRETQYF	TGTGCCAGCAGTTTAAGAGAGACCCAGTACTTC
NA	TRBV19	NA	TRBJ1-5	CASSSGSYSNQPQHF	TGTGCCAGTAGTTCGGGCAGTTATAGCAATCAGCCCCAGCATTTT
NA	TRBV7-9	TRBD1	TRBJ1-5	CASSLQGVGNQPQHF	TGTGCCAGCAGCCTACAGGGGGTGGGCAATCAGCCCCAGCATTTT
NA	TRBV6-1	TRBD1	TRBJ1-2	CASSPQGYGYTF	TGTGCCAGCAGTCCACAGGGGTATGGCTACACCTTC
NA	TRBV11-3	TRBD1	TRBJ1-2	CASSADRAPQGAGGYTF	TGTGCCAGCAGCGCAGATCGAGCCCCACAGGGGGCGGGCGGCTACACCTTC
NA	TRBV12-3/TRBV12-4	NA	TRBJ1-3	CASSPVASGNTIYF	TGTGCCAGCAGTCCAGTGGCCTCTGGAAACACCATATATTTT
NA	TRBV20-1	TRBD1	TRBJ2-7	CSARVAGGGQYF	TGCAGTGCTAGAGTTGCAGGGGGCGGGCAGTACTTC
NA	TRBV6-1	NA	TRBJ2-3	CASSEDSDRKYF	TGTGCCAGCAGTGAAGATTCCGATAGGAAGTATTTT
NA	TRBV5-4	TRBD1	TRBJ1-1	CASSLGGTGVNTEAFF	TGTGCCAGCAGCTTGGGTGGGACAGGGGTGAACACTGAAGCTTTCTTT
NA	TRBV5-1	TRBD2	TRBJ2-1	CASRRTSGSGLDEQFF	TGCGCCAGCAGACGGACTAGCGGGAGTGGGCTCGATGAGCAGTTCTTC
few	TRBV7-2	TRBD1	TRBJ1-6	CASSPGTDNSPLHF	TGTGCCAGCAGCCCCGGGACAGATAATTCACCCCTCCACTTT